These 16 T cell receptor beta chains came from one sample sequenced in a study of blood T cell repertoires in COVID-19. Measured with immunoSEQ multiplex PCR; TCRdb has only the in-frame clones, and not every one. Here the sample spans about 85,000 clones, about four fifths being singletons. The specimen sequenced was peripheral blood. Receptors originate from a human donor in a cohort sampled during active COVID-19.

V is TRBV30 and J is TRBJ1-4; no firm D call. V lost 5 bases to trimming and J lost 3 bases, with 7 bases between them. The CDR3 totals 12 residues. CDR1 is GTSNPN, CDR2 SVGIG, per germline (reference sequence). CDR3 region: CAWSRANEKLFF. CDR3 nucleotide sequence: TGTGCCTGGTCTCGCGCTAATGAAAAACTGTTTTTT.

The chain combines TRBV5-5 with TRBJ2-1, with 11 bases lining up with TRBD1. This CDR3 comprises 15 residues. Per the germline V gene, CDR1 is SGHKS and CDR2 is YYEKEE (reference sequence). J lost 3 bases, V lost 4 bases, and 3 bases had no gene match. The CDR3 region is CASSQGQGGYNEQFF. CDR3 nucleotides: TGTGCCAGCAGCCAGGGACAGGGGGGCTACAATGAGCAGTTCTTC.

This sequence joins TRBV7-3 and TRBJ1-6; a possible D gene is TRBD1 (5 bases). Trimming took off 3 bases at V and 2 bases at J, with 8 bases between the two ends. This CDR3 contains 15 residues. CDR1 and CDR2 from the germline V gene are SGHTA and FQGTGA. CDR3 in amino acids: CASSFGGAYNSPLHF. Here the CDR3 DNA reads TGTGCCAGCAGCTTTGGGGGGGCCTATAATTCACCCCTCCACTTT.

This clone was detected only once. The rearrangement links TRBV18 to TRBJ2-7; 11 bases align to TRBD2. V was clipped by 5 bases and J by 5 bases; unmatched bases: 8. Per the germline V gene, CDR1 is KGHSH and CDR2 is LQKENI. The CDR3 extends over 15 amino acids. The CDR3 coding sequence is TGTGCCAGCTCAGGGACTAGCGGACTTGGTCACGAGCAGTACTTC. Its protein product is CASSGTSGLGHEQYF.

This chain uses TRBV5-1 with TRBJ2-1; perhaps TRBD2 as D (6 bases). V was pared by 0 bases and J by 2 bases, with 12 bases between. The CDR3 is 16 amino acids. CDR1 SGHRS and CDR2 YFSETQ come from the germline V gene. The CDR3, as DNA: TGCGCCAGCAGCTTGGGCGGGGCAACGACCTACAATGAGCAGTTCTTC. This sequence encodes CASSLGGATTYNEQFF.

The J gene is TRBJ2-5, the V gene TRBV4-2; D call uncertain. CDR1 is LGHNA and CDR2 is YNFKEQ in the germline V gene. The germline V and J ends were trimmed by 4 bases and 5 bases, with 11 bases remaining between them. This CDR3 has 13 amino acids. CDR3 nucleotides: TGTGCCAGCAGCCCGAGCAACGGGGAGACCCAGTACTTC. It translates to CASSPSNGETQYF.

Written as DNA, the CDR3 is TGTGCCAGCAGCCCCCGATCCGCTAGGAGCACTGAAGCTTTCTTT. Translated: CASSPRSARSTEAFF. The chain joins TRBV5-4 to TRBJ1-1; D is ambiguous. The CDR3 has 15 residues. Germline V gene sequence: CDR1 SGHNT, CDR2 YYREEE (reference sequence). The germline V and J ends were trimmed by 4 bases and 4 bases, with 17 bases remaining between them. The variable domain in full, with the rest retrieved from reference TRBV5-4 and TRBJ1-1, is ETGVTQSPTHLIKTRGQQVTLRCSSQSGHNTVSWYQQALGQGPQFIFQYYREEENGRGNFPPRFSGLQFPNYSSELNVNALELDDSALYLCASSPRSARSTEAFFGQGTRLTVV.

The chain employs TRBV2 and TRBJ2-2, with 14 bases aligning to TRBD2. Germline V gives CDR1 SNHLY, CDR2 FYNNEI. The CDR3 has 15 amino acids. V dropped 6 bases and J dropped 9; count of bases not matched to a gene: 6. The CDR3 sequence is CASRGTSGGRRELFF. The CDR3 DNA is TGTGCCAGCAGAGGGACTAGCGGGGGTAGGAGGGAGCTGTTTTTT.

J is TRBJ2-7 and V is TRBV19; no definite D call. V lost 5 bases and J lost 0, with 11 bases in between. This CDR3 has 14 amino acids. Germline CDR1 reads LNHDA; CDR2 reads SQIVND (reference sequence). CDR3 coding DNA: TGTGCCAGTAGTCTCCAAGCAGGCTCCTACGAGCAGTACTTC. It translates to CASSLQAGSYEQYF.

The gene calls are TRBV5-1 and TRBJ2-5; 9 bases are a match to TRBD2. The CDR3 is 17 residues long. With V trimmed by 6 bases and J by 5 bases, 17 bases remained unmatched. Germline values: CDR1 SGHRS, CDR2 YFSETQ. The CDR3 loop reads CASTALLAGRPSETQYF. Written as DNA, the CDR3 is TGCGCCAGCACCGCTCTCCTAGCGGGGCGCCCCAGCGAGACCCAGTACTTC.

The rearrangement links TRBV10-1 to TRBJ2-5; D is perhaps TRBD1 (5 bases). Trimming stripped 2 bases from V and 4 bases from J, with 11 bases between. From germline, CDR1 is WNHNN and CDR2 SYGVQD (reference sequence). The CDR3 sequence is 14 residues long. The CDR3 DNA sequence: TGCGCCAGCAGTGAGAAGGGGATTGGAGAGACCCAGTACTTC. This encodes CASSEKGIGETQYF.

This chain joins TRBV27 and TRBJ2-7; 7 positions agree with TRBD2. V was clipped by 4 bases and J by 2 bases; unmatched bases: 5. The CDR3 length is 14 residues. Germline lookup yields CDR1 MNHEY and CDR2 SMNVEV (reference sequence). As DNA, the CDR3 is TGTGCCAGCAGTTCACTAGCGACTCCCTACGAGCAGTACTTC. Its protein is CASSSLATPYEQYF.

The chain has TRBV9 and TRBJ2-4; 10 bases fit TRBD1. The CDR3 is 15 residues long. Unmatched junction bases numbered 5, after V lost 1 base and J lost 7 bases. From germline, CDR1 is SGDLS and CDR2 YYNGEE. The CDR3 loop is CASSVSGQGGNIQYF. CDR3 nucleotides: TGTGCCAGCAGCGTATCAGGACAGGGGGGCAACATTCAGTACTTC.

The V gene is TRBV5-6, the J gene TRBJ1-3; perhaps TRBD1 as D (5 bases). Germline-derived CDR1 and CDR2 are SGHDT and YYEEEE. The CDR3 is made up of 14 amino acids. V shed 1 base and J shed 4 bases, with 9 bases lying between them. CDR3 nucleotides: TGTGCCAGCAGCTTGCAGGGCACAGGAAACACCATATATTTT. This codes for CASSLQGTGNTIYF.

The chain is built from TRBV21-1 and TRBJ2-2; no check of the table's D call, TRBD1, against the DNA was made. TRBV21-1 is reported as a pseudogene. This CDR3 is built from 20 residues. As DNA, the CDR3 is TGTGCCAGCAGCAAAAGGAACGGGACAGGCTCTCACGCGGACACCGGGGAGCTGTTTTTT. It encodes CASSKRNGTGSHADTGELFF.

This sequence joins TRBV6-5 and TRBJ1-1; 8 bases fit TRBD1. The CDR3 contains 15 residues. J lost 5 bases, V lost 0 bases, and 5 bases had no gene match. Looked up from germline, CDR1 is MNHEY and CDR2 is SVGAGI. CDR3 in amino acids: CASSYSQGARTEAFF. CDR3 bases: TGTGCCAGCAGTTACTCGCAGGGGGCGAGGACTGAAGCTTTCTTT.